This T cell receptor beta chain was found in a study of T cell repertoires in cytomegalovirus infection. Study information: CMV epitopes in the study were HLA-C-restricted (recently identified) and HLA-B-restricted (well studied). Matching HLA type and CMV infection were both indicated by public TCR beta signatures. Study-wide points: CMV-specific TCR beta clonotypes restricted by HLA-C dominated the ex vivo response.

The CDR3 is 16 residues long. The V segment lost 5 bases and the J segment 2 bases; nucleotides outside the gene matches: 2. The germline gives CDR1 LNHDA, CDR2 SQIVND (reference sequence). MiXCR, run by TCRdb on the reads, gives a single entry per CDR3 protein. In the table there are 700,000 to 850,000 distinct CDR3 sequences, approximately 32% of which are singletons. For this clonotype: Its specificity is unknown.

The clonotype originates from a human donor in good health (CMV status not recorded). Some clones in this sample may be carry-over from other donors' samples. Sequencing used cultured CD8+ T cells from PBMCs, obtained from culture after CMV antigen stimulation. The chain is built from TRBV19 and TRBJ2-6, with 11 bases that match TRBD1. CDR3 residues: CASSSGQGAGANVLTF. The CDR3 nucleotides are TGTGCCAGTAGTTCGGGACAGGGGGCTGGGGCCAACGTCCTGACTTTC.